Listed below are T cell receptor beta chains from one sample, sequenced in a study of OX40 agonist ivuxolimab in advanced cancers. TCRdb's copy holds only in-frame clones and misses some; the assay was immunoSEQ multiplex PCR. The data show tens of thousands of clones, 84% seen once. The sequences come from CD4+ or CD8+ T cells sorted from blood, collected in a trial of the OX40 agonist ivuxolimab. These receptors were collected from an adult with an advanced solid tumor such as melanoma, head and neck, liver or kidney cancer. CDR3s include the opening cysteine and the closing phenylalanine or tryptophan. D genes are given only for firm matches. Some rows have no size entry. The others give once, few or many, or a class for an expanded clone.

D,J,V,size,DNA,CDR3
-,TRBJ2-3,TRBV5-6,-,TGTGCCAGCAGCTTGGGCCAGATCACAGATACGCAGTATTTT,CASSLGQITDTQYF
-,TRBJ1-6,TRBV6-1,-,TGTGCCAGCAGTACAGGGTTTTTAACTGGTTCACCCCTCCACTTT,CASSTGFLTGSPLHF
TRBD1,TRBJ2-1,TRBV6-6,-,TGTGCCAGCAGCCCTGAGTGGACAGGGAGTGAGCAGTTCTTC,CASSPEWTGSEQFF
TRBD1,TRBJ2-2,TRBV30,-,TGTGCCTGGAGTGAAACAGGGGGAGGCGGGGAGCTGTTTTTT,CAWSETGGGGELFF
TRBD1,TRBJ2-3,TRBV29-1,-,TGCAGCGTTCACCCCTCACAGGGGGATACGCAGTATTTT,CSVHPSQGDTQYF
-,TRBJ2-7,TRBV7-3,-,TGTGCCAGCAGCTTAGCGGGGGCCTATTACGAGCAGTACTTC,CASSLAGAYYEQYF
TRBD2,TRBJ2-3,TRBV19,-,TGTGCCAGTAGTATCGGGCTAGCGGGGGGAACTAGCACAGATACGCAGTATTTT,CASSIGLAGGTSTDTQYF
-,TRBJ1-6,TRBV7-2,once,TGTGCCAGCAGCTTAGATCCAGGGAATTCACCCCTCCACTTT,CASSLDPGNSPLHF
TRBD1,TRBJ1-6,TRBV28,few,TGTGCCAGCAGCCTCGTAGGACAGGGTAATTCACCCCTCCACTTT,CASSLVGQGNSPLHF
-,TRBJ2-1,TRBV5-1,-,TGCGCCAGCAGCTTGGCGGGGAGAAACGATGAGCAGTTCTTC,CASSLAGRNDEQFF
-,TRBJ1-1,TRBV9,-,TGTGCCAGCAGCGTAGGTGAAATGAACACTGAAGCTTTCTTT,CASSVGEMNTEAFF
TRBD1,TRBJ2-6,TRBV5-1,-,TGCGCCAGTTCGGGGACGGGGACAGAACCCTCTGGGGCCAACGTCCTGACTTTC,CASSGTGTEPSGANVLTF
TRBD2,TRBJ2-7,TRBV11-2,-,TGTGCCAGCAGCGAGGGACTAGCGGTCTACGAGCAGTACTTC,CASSEGLAVYEQYF
-,TRBJ1-3,TRBV6-5,-,TGTGCCAGCAGGACCGCAGGGTTTACTGGAAACACCATATATTTT,CASRTAGFTGNTIYF
-,TRBJ2-3,TRBV27,few,TGTGCCAGCAGTTTATCACGCACAGATACGCAGTATTTT,CASSLSRTDTQYF
-,TRBJ2-5,TRBV19,once,TGTGCCAGTACCCGGACGGCCCAAGAGACCCAGTACTTC,CASTRTAQETQYF
-,TRBJ1-3,TRBV28,-,TGTGCCAGCAGTTTTCCGGGCATCTCCGGCTCTGTTGGAAACACCATATATTTT,CASSFPGISGSVGNTIYF
TRBD1,TRBJ1-2,TRBV30,once,TGTGCCTGGACTCAACCGGGACAGGGAGGCTACACCTTC,CAWTQPGQGGYTF
-,TRBJ1-1,TRBV7-8,-,TGTGCCAGCACGCCCGGGGGGGAAGCTTTCTTT,CASTPGGEAFF
TRBD2,TRBJ2-3,TRBV29-1,-,TGCAGCGTTGAGCCTAGCGGGGGGGCAGATACGCAGTATTTT,CSVEPSGGADTQYF
TRBD1,TRBJ2-3,TRBV6-4,-,TGTGCCAGCAGTGTAGACAGGGTGAACACAGATACGCAGTATTTT,CASSVDRVNTDTQYF
-,TRBJ1-2,TRBV18,-,TGTGCCAGCTCACCGGGAGATAACTATGGCTACACCTTC,CASSPGDNYGYTF
TRBD1,TRBJ1-3,TRBV10-3,-,TGTGCCATCATCCCAACGACAGGGACCAACTCTGGAAACACCATATATTTT,CAIIPTTGTNSGNTIYF
-,TRBJ2-3,TRBV4-3,-,TGCGCCAGCAGCCTGTCGGTGACAGATACGCAGTATTTT,CASSLSVTDTQYF
-,TRBJ2-6,TRBV19,-,TGTGCCAGTACCAAAACTGGGGCCAACGTCCTGACTTTC,CASTKTGANVLTF
-,TRBJ2-5,TRBV20-1,-,TGCAGTGCTAGCCTATTAGAGACCCAGTACTTC,CSASLLETQYF
TRBD2,TRBJ2-7,TRBV28,-,TGTGCCAGCAGTCCCGGGGTAGCGGGGGGCTACGAGCAGTACTTC,CASSPGVAGGYEQYF
TRBD2,TRBJ2-1,TRBV6-5,once,TGTGCCAGCACCATTAGCGGGGGGGCCTACAATGAGCAGTTCTTC,CASTISGGAYNEQFF
TRBD1,TRBJ2-7,TRBV10-3,-,TGTGCCATCAGTGAGGGACAGGGGAATTCCTACGAGCAGTACTTC,CAISEGQGNSYEQYF
-,TRBJ1-1,TRBV11-2,-,TGTGCCAGCAGCTTTAAGACTTCGGGAGAAGCTTTCTTT,CASSFKTSGEAFF
TRBD1,TRBJ1-5,TRBV19,-,TGTGCCAGTAGTATAGAAGGGACAGGGTATCAGCCCCAGCATTTT,CASSIEGTGYQPQHF
-,TRBJ2-1,TRBV7-9,once,TGTGCCAGCAGTGCCTACGGGGGCCTGAGGGACAATGAGCAGTTCTTC,CASSAYGGLRDNEQFF
TRBD2,TRBJ2-3,TRBV6-1,-,TGTGCCAGCTCGGGGGGGCGAAGCACAGATACGCAGTATTTT,CASSGGRSTDTQYF
-,TRBJ2-5,TRBV9,-,TGTGCCAGCAGCGTAGACCCGGGTGCACAAGAGACCCAGTACTTC,CASSVDPGAQETQYF
-,TRBJ1-4,TRBV6-1,-,TGTGCCAGCAGCCGTACAGGGGAAAAACTGTTTTTT,CASSRTGEKLFF
TRBD1,TRBJ1-2,TRBV5-4,-,TGTGCCAGCAGCTTGCCAGGGGGCTATGGCTACACCTTC,CASSLPGGYGYTF
TRBD2,TRBJ2-3,TRBV7-9,once,TGTGCCAGCAGCTTAGGGACTAGCGGACACACAGATACGCAGTATTTT,CASSLGTSGHTDTQYF
-,TRBJ2-2,TRBV5-4,-,TGTGCCAGCAACGTACAGGGTGCCGGGGAGCTGTTTTTT,CASNVQGAGELFF
-,TRBJ1-1,TRBV19,-,TGTGCCAGTAGTATGTCAGACTTGAACACTGAAGCTTTCTTT,CASSMSDLNTEAFF
TRBD1,TRBJ1-2,TRBV7-9,-,TGTGCCAGCAGCTTAACTTCGCCAGGGGGCGATGGCTACACCTTC,CASSLTSPGGDGYTF
-,TRBJ2-3,TRBV7-8,-,TGTGCCAGCAGCTCGCCTCATCTTAGCACAGATACGCAGTATTTT,CASSSPHLSTDTQYF
-,TRBJ1-4,TRBV6-5,-,TGTGCCAGCAGGGCGGAGGGATTGGGATACGAAAAACTGTTTTTT,CASRAEGLGYEKLFF
-,TRBJ2-3,TRBV2,-,TGTGCCAGCAGTATAGCAGATACGCAGTATTTT,CASSIADTQYF
-,TRBJ1-5,TRBV28,-,TGTGCCAGCAGTCGGGACGGCAATCAGCCCCAGCATTTT,CASSRDGNQPQHF
TRBD1,TRBJ1-1,TRBV6-5,-,TGTGCCAGTAGTCGGACAGGGGGAGACACTGAAGCTTTCTTT,CASSRTGGDTEAFF
TRBD1,TRBJ2-7,TRBV5-1,-,TGCGCCAGCAGCACGACAGGGAGCTCCTACGAGCAGTACTTC,CASSTTGSSYEQYF
TRBD1,TRBJ1-6,TRBV27,-,TGTGCCAGCAGTTCCCCGGGACAGGGCAATTCACCCCTCCACTTT,CASSSPGQGNSPLHF
TRBD1,TRBJ2-2,TRBV6-4,-,TGTGCCAGCCGACAGGGGGAGAACACCGGGGAGCTGTTTTTT,CASRQGENTGELFF
TRBD1,TRBJ1-2,TRBV28,-,TGTGCCAGCAGTTTAGATTGGACAGGCGTATATGGCTACACCTTC,CASSLDWTGVYGYTF
-,TRBJ2-1,TRBV12-5,-,TGTGCTAGTGGCCGTAGGGGGAGCTCCTACAATGAGCAGTTCTTC,CASGRRGSSYNEQFF
-,TRBJ2-2,TRBV11-2,-,TGTGCCAGCAGCTTATTCGTGTTGGGGAACACCGGGGAGCTGTTTTTT,CASSLFVLGNTGELFF